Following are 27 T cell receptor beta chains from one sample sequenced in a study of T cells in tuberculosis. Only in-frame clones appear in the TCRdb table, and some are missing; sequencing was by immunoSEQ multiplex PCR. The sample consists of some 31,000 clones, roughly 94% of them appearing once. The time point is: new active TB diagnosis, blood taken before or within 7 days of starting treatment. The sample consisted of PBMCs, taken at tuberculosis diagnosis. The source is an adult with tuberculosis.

For the CDR3, the DNA is TGTGCCAGCAGTGAAGGCCCCAACCCTAGCGGGAGAGTAGGTGAGCAGTTCTTC. It specifies CASSEGPNPSGRVGEQFF. The chain links TRBV6-1 to TRBJ2-1; 10 nucleotides match TRBD2. The CDR3 spans 18 residues. Germline CDR1 MNHNS, CDR2 SASEGT. The ends lost 1 base at V and 9 bases at J; junction bases unmatched: 15.

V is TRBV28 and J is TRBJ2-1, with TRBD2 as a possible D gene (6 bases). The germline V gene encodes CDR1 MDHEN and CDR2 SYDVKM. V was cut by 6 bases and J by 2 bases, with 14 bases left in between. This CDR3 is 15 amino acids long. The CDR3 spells CASSRGDPPYNEQFF. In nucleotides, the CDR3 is TGTGCCAGCAGCCGCGGGGATCCCCCCTACAATGAGCAGTTCTTC.

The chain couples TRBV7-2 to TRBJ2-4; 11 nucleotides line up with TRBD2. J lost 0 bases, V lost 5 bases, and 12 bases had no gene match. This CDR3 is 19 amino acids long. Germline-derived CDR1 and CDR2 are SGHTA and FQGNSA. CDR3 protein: CASSPTSGGELLAKNIQYF. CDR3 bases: TGTGCCAGCAGCCCCACTAGCGGGGGAGAGCTCCTAGCCAAAAACATTCAGTACTTC.

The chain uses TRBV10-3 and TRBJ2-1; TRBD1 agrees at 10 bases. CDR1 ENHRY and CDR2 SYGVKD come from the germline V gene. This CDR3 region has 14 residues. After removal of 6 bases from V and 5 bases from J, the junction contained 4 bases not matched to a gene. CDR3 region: CAIRAGTGDNEQFF. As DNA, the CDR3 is TGTGCCATCAGGGCCGGGACAGGGGACAATGAGCAGTTCTTC.

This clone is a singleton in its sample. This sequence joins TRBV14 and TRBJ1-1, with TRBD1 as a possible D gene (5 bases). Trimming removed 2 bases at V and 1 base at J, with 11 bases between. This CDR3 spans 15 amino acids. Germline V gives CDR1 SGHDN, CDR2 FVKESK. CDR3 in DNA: TGTGCCAGCAGCCAATTTCGACAGCCGAACACTGAAGCTTTCTTT. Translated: CASSQFRQPNTEAFF.

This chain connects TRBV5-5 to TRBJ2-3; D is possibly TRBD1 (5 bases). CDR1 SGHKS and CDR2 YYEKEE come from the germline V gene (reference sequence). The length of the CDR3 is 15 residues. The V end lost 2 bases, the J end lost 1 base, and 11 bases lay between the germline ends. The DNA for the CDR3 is TGTGCCAGCAGCTTAACAGGCCTCCGCACAGATACGCAGTATTTT. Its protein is CASSLTGLRTDTQYF.

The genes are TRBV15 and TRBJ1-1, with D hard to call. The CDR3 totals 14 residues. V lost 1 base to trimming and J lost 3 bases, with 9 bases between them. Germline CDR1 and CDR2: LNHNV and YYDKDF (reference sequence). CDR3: CATSRGGWDTEAFF. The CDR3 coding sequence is TGTGCCACCAGCAGAGGAGGGTGGGACACTGAAGCTTTCTTT.

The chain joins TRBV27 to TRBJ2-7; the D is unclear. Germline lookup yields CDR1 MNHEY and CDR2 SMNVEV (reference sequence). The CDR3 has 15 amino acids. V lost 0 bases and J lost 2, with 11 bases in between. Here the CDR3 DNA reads TGTGCCAGCAGTTTATCCGGCGCGGAGACCTACGAGCAGTACTTC. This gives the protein CASSLSGAETYEQYF.

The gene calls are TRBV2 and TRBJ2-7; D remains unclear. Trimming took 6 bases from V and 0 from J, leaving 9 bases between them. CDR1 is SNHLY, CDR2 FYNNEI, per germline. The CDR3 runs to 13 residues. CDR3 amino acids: CASRGRFSYEQYF. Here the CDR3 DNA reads TGTGCCAGCAGAGGCAGGTTCTCCTACGAGCAGTACTTC.

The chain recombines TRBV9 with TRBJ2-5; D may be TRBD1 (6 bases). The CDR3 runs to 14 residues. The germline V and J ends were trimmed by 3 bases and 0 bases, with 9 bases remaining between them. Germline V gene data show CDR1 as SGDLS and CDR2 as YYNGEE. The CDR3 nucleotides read TGTGCCAGCAGCGCGAGGGACAACCAAGAGACCCAGTACTTC. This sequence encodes CASSARDNQETQYF.

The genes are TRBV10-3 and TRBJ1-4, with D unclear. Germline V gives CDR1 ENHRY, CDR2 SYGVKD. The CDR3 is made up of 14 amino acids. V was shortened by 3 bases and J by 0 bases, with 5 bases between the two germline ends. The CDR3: CAISDEATNEKLFF. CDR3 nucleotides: TGTGCCATCAGTGACGAGGCAACTAATGAAAAACTGTTTTTT.

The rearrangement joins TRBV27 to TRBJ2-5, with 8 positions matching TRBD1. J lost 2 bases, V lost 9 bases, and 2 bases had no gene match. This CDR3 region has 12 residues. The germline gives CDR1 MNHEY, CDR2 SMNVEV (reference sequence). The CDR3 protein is CASGTGQETQYF. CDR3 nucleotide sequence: TGTGCCAGTGGGACAGGTCAAGAGACCCAGTACTTC.

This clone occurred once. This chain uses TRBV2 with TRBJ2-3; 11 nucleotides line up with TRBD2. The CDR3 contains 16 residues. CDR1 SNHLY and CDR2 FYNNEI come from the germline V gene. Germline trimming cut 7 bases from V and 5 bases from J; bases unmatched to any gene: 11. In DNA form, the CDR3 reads TGTGCCAGCAAGGTCCGTAGCGGGGGGGCGAAAGATACGCAGTATTTT. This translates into CASKVRSGGAKDTQYF.

CDR3 bases: TGTGCCAGCAGCCCGACAACCGCGCCTCTAAAGGCTGGAAACACCATATATTTT. Translation: CASSPTTAPLKAGNTIYF. This chain joins TRBV9 and TRBJ1-3; D is unclear. V dropped 4 bases and J dropped 2 bases, with 22 bases sitting between them. CDR1 is SGDLS and CDR2 is YYNGEE in the germline V gene. There are 18 residues in the CDR3.

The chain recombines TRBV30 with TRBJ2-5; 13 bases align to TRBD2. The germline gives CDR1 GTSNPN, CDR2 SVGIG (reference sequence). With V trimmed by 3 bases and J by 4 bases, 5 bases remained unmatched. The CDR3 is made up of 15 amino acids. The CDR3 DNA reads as TGTGCCTGGAGCCGGACTAGCGGGAGAGGAGAGACCCAGTACTTC. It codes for CAWSRTSGRGETQYF.

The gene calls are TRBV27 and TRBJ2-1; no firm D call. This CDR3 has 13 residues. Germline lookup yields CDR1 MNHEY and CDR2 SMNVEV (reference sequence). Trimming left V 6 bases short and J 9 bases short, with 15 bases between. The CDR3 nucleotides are TGTGCCAGCAGCGTACCGGTAGCCGGTGAGCAGTTCTTC. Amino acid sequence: CASSVPVAGEQFF.

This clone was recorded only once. DNA for the CDR3: TGCGCCAGCAGTCTCCCGGACAGGGATGGGACCGGGGAGCTGTTTTTT. Protein: CASSLPDRDGTGELFF. This chain connects TRBV23-1 to TRBJ2-2; 8 bases agree with TRBD1. TRBV23-1 is reported as an ORF; its role is uncertain. The CDR3 runs to 16 residues. Trimming cost V 4 bases and J 5 bases; bases outside gene matches: 9.

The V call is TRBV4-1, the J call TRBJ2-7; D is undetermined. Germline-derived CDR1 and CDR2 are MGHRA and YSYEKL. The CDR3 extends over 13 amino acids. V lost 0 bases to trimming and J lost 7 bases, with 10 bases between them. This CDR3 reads CASSQDPGKEQYF. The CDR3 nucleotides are TGCGCCAGCAGCCAAGATCCAGGAAAGGAGCAGTACTTC.

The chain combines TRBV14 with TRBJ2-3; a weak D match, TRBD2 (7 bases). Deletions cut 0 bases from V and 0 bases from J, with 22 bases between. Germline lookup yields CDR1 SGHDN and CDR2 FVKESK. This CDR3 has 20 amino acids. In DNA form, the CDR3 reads TGTGCCAGCAGCCAAGACGGGGGGCGATCTCCCTCCCCTAGCACAGATACGCAGTATTTT. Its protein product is CASSQDGGRSPSPSTDTQYF.

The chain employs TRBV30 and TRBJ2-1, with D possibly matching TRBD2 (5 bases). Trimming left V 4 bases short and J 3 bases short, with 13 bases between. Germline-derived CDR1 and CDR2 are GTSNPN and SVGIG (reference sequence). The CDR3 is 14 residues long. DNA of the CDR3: TGTGCCTGGATGATGGAGCGGAGCTACAATGAGCAGTTCTTC. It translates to CAWMMERSYNEQFF.

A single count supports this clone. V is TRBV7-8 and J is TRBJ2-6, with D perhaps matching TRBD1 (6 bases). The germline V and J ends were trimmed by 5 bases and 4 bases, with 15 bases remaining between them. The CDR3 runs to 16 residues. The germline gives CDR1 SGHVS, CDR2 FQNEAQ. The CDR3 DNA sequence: TGTGCCAGCAGCCATATCAGGGGCTCGGGGGCCAACGTCCTGACTTTC. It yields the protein CASSHIRGSGANVLTF.

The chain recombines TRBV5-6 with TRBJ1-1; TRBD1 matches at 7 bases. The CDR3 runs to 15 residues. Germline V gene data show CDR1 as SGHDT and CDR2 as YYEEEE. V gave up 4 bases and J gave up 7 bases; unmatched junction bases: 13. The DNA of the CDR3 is TGTGCCAGCAGCCCCGAAAAAACCGGGACAGATGAAGCTTTCTTT. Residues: CASSPEKTGTDEAFF. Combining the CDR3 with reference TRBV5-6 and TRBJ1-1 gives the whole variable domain DAGVTQSPTHLIKTRGQQVTLRCSPKSGHDTVSWYQQALGQGPQFIFQYYEEEERQRGNFPDRFSGHQFPNYSSELNVNALLLGDSALYLCASSPEKTGTDEAFFGQGTRLTVV.

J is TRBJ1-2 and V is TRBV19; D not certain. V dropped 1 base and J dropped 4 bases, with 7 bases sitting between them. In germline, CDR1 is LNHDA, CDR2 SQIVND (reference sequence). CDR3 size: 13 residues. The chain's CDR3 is CASSIGAGYGYTF. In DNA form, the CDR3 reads TGTGCCAGTAGTATAGGGGCGGGCTATGGCTACACCTTC.

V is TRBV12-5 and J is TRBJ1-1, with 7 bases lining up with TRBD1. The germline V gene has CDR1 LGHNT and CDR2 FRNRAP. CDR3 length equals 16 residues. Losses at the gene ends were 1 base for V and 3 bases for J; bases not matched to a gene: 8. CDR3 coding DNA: TGTGCTAGTGGTTTGGCCCAGGGGGTTAAAGACACTGAAGCTTTCTTT. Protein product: CASGLAQGVKDTEAFF.

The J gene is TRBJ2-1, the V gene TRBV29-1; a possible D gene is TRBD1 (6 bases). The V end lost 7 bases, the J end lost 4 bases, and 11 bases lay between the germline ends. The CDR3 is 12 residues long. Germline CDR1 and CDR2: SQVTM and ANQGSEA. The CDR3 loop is CSAGQPYNEQFF. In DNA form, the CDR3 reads TGCAGCGCTGGACAGCCGTACAATGAGCAGTTCTTC.

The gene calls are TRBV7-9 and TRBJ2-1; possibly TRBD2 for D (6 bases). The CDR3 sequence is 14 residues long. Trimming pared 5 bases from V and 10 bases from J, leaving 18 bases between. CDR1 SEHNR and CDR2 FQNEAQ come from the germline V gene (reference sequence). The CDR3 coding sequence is TGTGCCAGCAGCGACCGGGACTCCCCAGAGGAGCAGTTCTTC. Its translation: CASSDRDSPEEQFF. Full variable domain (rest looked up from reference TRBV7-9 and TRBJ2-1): DTGVSQNPRHKITKRGQNVTFRCDPISEHNRLYWYRQTLGQGPEFLTYFQNEAQLEKSRLLSDRFSAERPKGSFSTLEIQRTEQGDSAMYLCASSDRDSPEEQFFGPGTRLTVL.

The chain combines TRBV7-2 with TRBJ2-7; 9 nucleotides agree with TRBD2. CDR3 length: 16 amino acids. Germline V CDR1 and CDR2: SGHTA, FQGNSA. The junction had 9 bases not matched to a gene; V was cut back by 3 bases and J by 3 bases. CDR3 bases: TGTGCCAGCAGCTTTTTAAGTAGCGGGGGCATCTACGAGCAGTACTTC. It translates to CASSFLSSGGIYEQYF. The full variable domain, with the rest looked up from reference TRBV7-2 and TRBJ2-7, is GAGVSQSPSNKVTEKGKDVELRCDPISGHTALYWYRQSLGQGLEFLIYFQGNSAPDKSGLPSDRFSAERTGGSVSTLTIQRTQQEDSAVYLCASSFLSSGGIYEQYFGPGTRLTVT.